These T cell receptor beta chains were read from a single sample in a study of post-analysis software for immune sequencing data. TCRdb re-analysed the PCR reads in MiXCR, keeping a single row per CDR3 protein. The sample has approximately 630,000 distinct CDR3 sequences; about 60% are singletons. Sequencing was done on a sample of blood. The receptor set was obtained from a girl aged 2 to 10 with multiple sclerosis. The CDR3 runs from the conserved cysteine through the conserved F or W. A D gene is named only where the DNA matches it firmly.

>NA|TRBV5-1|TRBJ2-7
CASSFEEGTYEQYF
TGCGCCAGCAGCTTCGAGGAGGGGACCTACGAGCAGTACTTC
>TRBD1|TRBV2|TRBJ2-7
CASSPQGSNEQYF
TGTGCCAGCAGTCCACAGGGGAGTAACGAGCAGTACTTC
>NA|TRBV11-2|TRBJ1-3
CASSLAGTVSPFSGNTIYF
TGTGCCAGCAGCTTAGCAGGGACGGTCTCGCCATTCTCTGGAAACACCATATATTTT
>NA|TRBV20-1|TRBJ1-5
CSASEYLKGEGQPQHF
TGCAGTGCAAGCGAATATCTGAAAGGGGAGGGTCAGCCCCAGCATTTT
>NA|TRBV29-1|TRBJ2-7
CSVEDEVGEQYF
TGCAGCGTTGAGGACGAGGTGGGCGAGCAGTACTTC
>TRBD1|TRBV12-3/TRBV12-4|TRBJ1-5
CASSPVGTGVERSNQPQHF
TGTGCCAGCAGTCCCGTAGGGACAGGGGTGGAAAGGAGCAATCAGCCCCAGCATTTT
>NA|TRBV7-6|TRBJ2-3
CASSSLDRSTDTQYF
TGTGCCAGCAGCTCTCTAGACCGTAGCACAGATACGCAGTATTTT
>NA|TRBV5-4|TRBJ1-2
CASSLEGSYGGAKGYTF
TGTGCCAGCAGCTTGGAAGGTTCCTACGGGGGCGCAAAGGGCTACACCTTC
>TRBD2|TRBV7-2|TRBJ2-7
CACSYPSGTSGSWYEQYF
TGTGCCTGCAGCTACCCGTCCGGGACTAGCGGGAGTTGGTACGAGCAGTACTTC
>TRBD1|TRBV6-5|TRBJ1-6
CASSYAGQGTNSPLHF
TGTGCCAGCAGTTACGCTGGACAGGGAACGAATTCACCCCTCCACTTT